The 3 T cell receptor beta chains below come from one sample, sequenced in a study of shared clonotypes between healthy human individuals (dated by TCRdb to about 2020). Receptor libraries were prepared by the immunoSEQ multiplex PCR assay. TCRdb mirrors the immuneACCESS table, restricted to in-frame sequences. Some clones are absent from its copies; in checked studies, under half trace to an unresolved V gene, and the reason for the others is unknown. This sample comprises about 2.2 million clones, roughly 91% of them detected only once. Around 1.7% of the sample is in the top ten clones. CD8 naive samples were CD45RO-negative cells positively selected for CCR7, giving a CD45RA+CCR7+ population that excluded TemRA cells. Sequences were obtained from naive CD8+ T cells from PBMCs. Sample cell subset or site, as interpreted from the label and publication: CD45RA+CCR7+. Receptors were obtained from a man aged 18 to 35 in good health. Some clones in this sample may be carry-over from other donors' samples.

The CDR3: CASSALQGGPNYGYTF. CDR3 nucleotide sequence: TGCGCCAGCAGCGCTCTGCAGGGTGGCCCAAACTATGGCTACACCTTC. V gene TRBV5-1 combines with J gene TRBJ1-2, with D possibly matching TRBD1 (5 bases). The CDR3 spans 16 residues. V was clipped by 4 bases and J by 2 bases, with 18 bases between them. Per germline, CDR1 SGHRS and CDR2 YFSETQ.

The chain links TRBV7-6 to TRBJ2-6; D unresolved. Deletions cut 5 bases from V and 1 base from J, with 9 bases between. In germline, CDR1 is SGHVS, CDR2 FNYEAQ. This CDR3 has 15 residues. The CDR3 nucleotides read TGTGCCAGCAGCCCGGCCACTTCTGGGGCCAACGTCCTGACTTTC. This sequence encodes CASSPATSGANVLTF. The entire variable domain, with the rest obtained from reference TRBV7-6 and TRBJ2-6, is as follows: GAGVSQSPRYKVTKRGQDVALRCDPISGHVSLYWYRQALGQGPEFLTYFNYEAQQDKSGLPNDRFSAERPEGSISTLTIQRTEQRDSAMYRCASSPATSGANVLTFGAGSRLTVL.

A note on this clone: The same CDR3 can be traced to other DNA sequences in this sample. The chain couples TRBV27 to TRBJ2-1; 9 bases match TRBD1. The trim removed 4 bases at V and 7 bases at J, leaving 2 bases unmatched. Germline V gene sequence: CDR1 MNHEY, CDR2 SMNVEV (reference sequence). This CDR3 comprises 13 residues. The CDR3 loop is CASSSTGGNEQFF. The CDR3 DNA reads as TGTGCCAGCAGTTCGACAGGGGGGAATGAGCAGTTCTTC.